This TCR beta chain was captured by sequencing in a study of shared clonotypes between healthy human individuals. Study-wide background: Donors were two women and a few men aged 18 to 49. Regarding the study as a whole: Generally, naive subsets (rather than memory subsets) showed larger estimated richness.

The CDR3 contains 13 residues. V lost 11 bases to trimming and J lost 0 bases, with 13 bases between them. Germline V CDR1 and CDR2: SGHAT, FQNNGV. CD8 cells regarded as naive lacked CD45RO, were positively chosen for CCR7, and omitted terminally differentiated effector memory CD45RA+ cells. Comments on this clone: Its antigen is not known.

Clones were sequenced by immunoSEQ multiplex PCR, and TCRdb holds only the in-frame ones, with some missing. The profile covers some 2 million clones, with over 85% appearing a single time and under 1.5% taken by the ten largest. The source material was naive CD8+ T cells sorted from blood. The chain has TRBV11-2 and TRBJ1-1; D unclear. The receptor comes from a man younger than 30 in good health. CDR3 sequence reads: CAASSDMNTEAFF. For the CDR3, the DNA is TGTGCCGCAAGTTCCGATATGAACACTGAAGCTTTCTTT.